Sequencing of this T cell receptor (beta chain) was carried out in a study of T cell repertoires in cytomegalovirus infection. Study overall: Use of recently identified HLA-C-restricted and well-studied HLA-B-restricted CMV epitopes was part of the study. CMV infection together with matching HLA type was indicated by public TCR beta signatures. The study's findings and limits: Cumulative public TCR beta family frequency identified CMV carriers with the relevant HLA. HLA-C-restricted CMV clonotypes gave the most frequent clonotype in two of eight donors.

Using its own MiXCR run on the reads, TCRdb lists one record per CDR3 protein. In the table there are approximately 730,000 distinct CDR3 sequences, around 35% of which are singletons. Details on this clonotype: What it recognizes is unknown.

Looked up from germline, CDR1 is SGHDN and CDR2 is FVKESK. This CDR3 is 16 amino acids long. V lost 2 bases, J lost 6 bases, and 8 bases stayed unmatched. The chain combines TRBV14 with TRBJ1-4; 8 bases fit TRBD1. The source is a human donor in good health (CMV status not recorded). Some clones in this sample may be carry-over from other donors' samples. Sequences were derived from cultured PBMCs, sampled from culture after CMV antigen stimulation. The CDR3 is CASSQFGDRSYEKLFF. As DNA, the CDR3 is TGTGCCAGCAGCCAATTTGGGGACAGGAGCTATGAAAAACTGTTTTTT.